Shown below are 12 T cell receptor beta chains from a single sample sequenced in a study of beta chain features in type 1 diabetes. The investigators reverse transcribed all of the isolated RNA, so they sequenced expressed TCRB transcripts. TCRdb keeps only in-frame clones here, not all; method: immunoSEQ multiplex PCR. The data contain 350,000 to 450,000 clones, approximately 14% of them singletons. Sequencing was done on a sample of naive CD4+ T cells from blood. The source is a man aged 25 to 40 in good health.

The chain joins TRBV4-3 to TRBJ2-3; 8 bases line up with TRBD2. CDR3 size: 16 residues. CDR1 and CDR2 from the germline V gene are LGHNA and YSLEER. The junction had 8 bases not matched to a gene; V was cut back by 1 base and J by 5 bases. CDR3 sequence (DNA): TGCGCCAGCAGCCAAGGCGGGGGGTGGATTGGAGATACGCAGTATTTT. It is translated as CASSQGGGWIGDTQYF.

The V gene is TRBV19, the J gene TRBJ1-4, with 8 bases that match TRBD1. Germline assignment: CDR1 LNHDA and CDR2 SQIVND (reference sequence). This CDR3 contains 13 residues. Trimming cost V 6 bases and J 7 bases; bases outside gene matches: 4. The CDR3 sequence: CASRGTGGEKLFF. Written as DNA, the CDR3 is TGTGCCAGTAGAGGGACAGGAGGTGAAAAACTGTTTTTT.

J is TRBJ2-1 and V is TRBV4-3; the D is unclear. Germline V CDR1 and CDR2: LGHNA, YSLEER. The ends were cut back, 0 bases at V and 3 bases at J, with 9 bases in the middle. CDR3 size: 15 residues. In DNA, the CDR3 is TGCGCCAGCAGCCAAGAGGTCTTCAGCTACAATGAGCAGTTCTTC. It specifies CASSQEVFSYNEQFF.

This clone was seen a handful of times. The gene calls are TRBV6-6 and TRBJ2-7; 8 nucleotides agree with TRBD1. V shed 7 bases and J 4 bases; nucleotides not matched to a gene: 9. The germline CDR1 and CDR2 sequences are MNHNY and SVGAGI (reference sequence). The CDR3 consists of 14 residues. The CDR3 protein is CASIHGQGGYEQYF. The CDR3 coding sequence is TGTGCCAGCATCCACGGACAGGGTGGTTACGAGCAGTACTTC.

A few counts support this clone. The chain recombines TRBV15 with TRBJ2-3; D not resolved. Germline CDR1 reads LNHNV; CDR2 reads YYDKDF (reference sequence). Trimming stripped 2 bases from V and 0 bases from J, with 6 bases between. The CDR3 loop spans 14 amino acids. This CDR3 reads CATSRRLSTDTQYF. The DNA of the CDR3 is TGTGCCACCAGCAGACGCCTCAGCACAGATACGCAGTATTTT.

The chain combines TRBV29-1 with TRBJ2-2, with D possibly TRBD1 on 5 matching bases. The V end lost 3 bases, the J end lost 6 bases, and 14 bases lay between the germline ends. Germline V CDR1 and CDR2: SQVTM, ANQGSEA. The CDR3 length is 14 residues. This chain's CDR3 is CSVDQGFMSGELFF. In nucleotides, the CDR3 is TGCAGCGTTGATCAGGGATTTATGTCCGGGGAGCTGTTTTTT.

This clone was seen only a few times. The rearrangement joins TRBV7-9 to TRBJ2-1; perhaps D is TRBD1 or TRBD2 (6 bases each). CDR3 size: 14 residues. Germline-derived CDR1 and CDR2 are SEHNR and FQNEAQ (reference sequence). Trimming left V 5 bases short and J 8 bases short, with 16 bases between. CDR3 sequence: CASSHSGAVDEQFF. As DNA, the CDR3 is TGTGCCAGCAGCCACTCGGGGGCCGTGGATGAGCAGTTCTTC. Full variable domain (missing parts from reference TRBV7-9 and TRBJ2-1): DTGVSQNPRHKITKRGQNVTFRCDPISEHNRLYWYRQTLGQGPEFLTYFQNEAQLEKSRLLSDRFSAERPKGSFSTLEIQRTEQGDSAMYLCASSHSGAVDEQFFGPGTRLTVL.

This chain uses TRBV19 with TRBJ2-1; tentatively, D is TRBD2 (6 bases). Between the trimmed V and J ends, which lost 6 bases and 6 bases, there was a span of 15 bases. Germline assignment: CDR1 LNHDA and CDR2 SQIVND (reference sequence). This CDR3 contains 14 residues. This chain's CDR3 is CASRVLADGNEQFF. Here the CDR3 DNA reads TGTGCCAGTAGGGTACTAGCAGATGGCAATGAGCAGTTCTTC. The variable domain in full, with the rest retrieved from reference TRBV19 and TRBJ2-1, is DGGITQSPKYLFRKEGQNVTLSCEQNLNHDAMYWYRQDPGQGLRLIYYSQIVNDFQKGDIAEGYSVSREKKESFPLTVTSAQKNPTAFYLCASRVLADGNEQFFGPGTRLTVL.

The chain employs TRBV30 and TRBJ2-5, with D unclear. Trimming took off 0 bases at V and 5 bases at J, with 10 bases between the two ends. This CDR3 is built from 13 residues. Germline V gives CDR1 GTSNPN, CDR2 SVGIG (reference sequence). The DNA of the CDR3 is TGTGCCTGGAGTGTACATTTTAGGGAGACCCAGTACTTC. The encoded protein is CAWSVHFRETQYF.

The genes are TRBV7-9 and TRBJ2-7, with a tentative D call TRBD2 (6 bases). V lost 5 bases, J lost 3 bases, and 11 bases lay in between. The CDR3 consists of 13 residues. Looked up from germline, CDR1 is SEHNR and CDR2 is FQNEAQ (reference sequence). The CDR3 loop is CASSQTSVYEQYF. The CDR3 DNA reads as TGTGCCAGCAGCCAGACTAGTGTCTACGAGCAGTACTTC.

This clone was seen only a few times. The CDR3 DNA is TGTGCCAGCAGCCTACCTGACACGGCCATCGGCTACGAGCAGTACTTC. Protein: CASSLPDTAIGYEQYF. V and J are TRBV7-2 and TRBJ2-7, with no clear D. The germline V gene encodes CDR1 SGHTA and CDR2 FQGNSA. The CDR3 is 16 residues long. Between the trimmed V and J ends, which lost 5 bases and 3 bases, there was a span of 20 bases.

Only a few counts were recorded for this clone. The chain employs TRBV21-1 and TRBJ2-3. TRBV21-1 is noted as a pseudogene. CDR3 length: 16 residues. The CDR3 region has the DNA TGTGCCAGCGGTTACCAGCCTGGGGGGCATACAGATACGCAGTATTTT. This translates into CASGYQPGGHTDTQYF.